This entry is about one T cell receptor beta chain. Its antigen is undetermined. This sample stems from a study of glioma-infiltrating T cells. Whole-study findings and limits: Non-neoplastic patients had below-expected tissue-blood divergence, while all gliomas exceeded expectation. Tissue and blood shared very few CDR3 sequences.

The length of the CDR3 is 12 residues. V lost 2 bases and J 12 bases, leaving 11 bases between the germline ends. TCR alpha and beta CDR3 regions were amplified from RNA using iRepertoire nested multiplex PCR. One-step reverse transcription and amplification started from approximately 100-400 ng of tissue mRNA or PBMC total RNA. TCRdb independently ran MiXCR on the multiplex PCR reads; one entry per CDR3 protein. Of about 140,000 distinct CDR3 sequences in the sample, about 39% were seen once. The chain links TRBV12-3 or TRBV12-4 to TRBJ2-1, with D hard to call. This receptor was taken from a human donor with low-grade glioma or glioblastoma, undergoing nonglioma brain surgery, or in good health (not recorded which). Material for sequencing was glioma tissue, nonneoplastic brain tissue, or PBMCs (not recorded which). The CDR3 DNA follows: TGTGCCAGCAGTTTAAGTTGGGCTTGGCAGTTCTTC. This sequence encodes CASSLSWAWQFF.